Listed below are T cell receptor beta chains from one sample, sequenced in a study of cytomegalovirus exposure and HLA in healthy donors. Only in-frame clones appear in the TCRdb table, and some are missing; sequencing was by immunoSEQ multiplex PCR. The data hold 55,000 to 80,000 clones, with roughly 80% observed a single time. The specimen was PBMCs. Receptors were obtained from a woman in her thirties in good health and CMV-seropositive. The CDR3 runs from the conserved cysteine through the conserved F or W. D genes are given only for firm matches. Clone sizes are given selectively: once, few, many, or a class where the clone is expanded.

D,length,J,V,size,DNA,CDR3
TRBD1,15,TRBJ1-3,TRBV7-2,once,TGTGCCAGCAGCTCCTGGACAGGGTCTGGAAACACCATATATTTT,CASSSWTGSGNTIYF
TRBD1,17,TRBJ1-2,TRBV5-1,.,TGCGCCAGCAGCCCCCTCGGGTCGTCCGACAGGGACTATGGCTACACCTTC,CASSPLGSSDRDYGYTF
.,15,TRBJ1-6,TRBV15,.,TGTGCCACCAGCAGAGCGACAGTAAATGATTCACCCCTCCACTTT,CATSRATVNDSPLHF
.,14,TRBJ2-3,TRBV5-5,few,TGTGCCAGCAGACAATGGACACTCACAGATACGCAGTATTTT,CASRQWTLTDTQYF
.,14,TRBJ2-3,TRBV7-6,.,TGTGCCAGCAGCCTTAGAGGCGCACAAGATACGCAGTATTTT,CASSLRGAQDTQYF
.,16,TRBJ2-1,TRBV2,.,TGTGCCAGCAGTCGCAAAGGAGGGAGCTCCTACAATGAGCAGTTCTTC,CASSRKGGSSYNEQFF
.,20,TRBJ1-5,TRBV7-4,.,TGTGCCAGCAGCTTAAGTCAAAATCGCGAGCAGGCAGATGGCAATCAGCCCCAGCATTTT,CASSLSQNREQADGNQPQHF
TRBD1,14,TRBJ1-2,TRBV2,.,TGTGCCAGCAGTGAAGCCGGACAGGGGTTGGGCTACACCTTC,CASSEAGQGLGYTF
.,12,TRBJ2-1,TRBV7-3,.,TGTGCCAGCAGCTTCCGGGACAATGAGCAGTTCTTC,CASSFRDNEQFF
.,16,TRBJ1-1,TRBV7-8,.,TGTGCCAGCAGCGCGAGCCGGGGTGGGGGCCTAGGTGAAGCTTTCTTT,CASSASRGGGLGEAFF
.,15,TRBJ2-1,TRBV14,.,TGTGCCAGCAGCCAAGGATCGGGCTCCTACAATGAGCAGTTCTTC,CASSQGSGSYNEQFF
TRBD1,13,TRBJ1-5,TRBV19,.,TGTGCCAGTAGAAGGACAGGGGATCAGCCCCAGCATTTT,CASRRTGDQPQHF
.,12,TRBJ1-2,TRBV4-1,few,TGCGCCAGCAAGTCGACAGCCTATGGCTACACCTTC,CASKSTAYGYTF
.,14,TRBJ2-5,TRBV7-9,.,TGTGCCAGCAGGGTTCACGGGAGCCTCGAGACCCAGTACTTC,CASRVHGSLETQYF
.,14,TRBJ2-7,TRBV7-8,.,TGTGCCAGCAGCCTAATCCAGGTTACCTACGAGCAGTACTTC,CASSLIQVTYEQYF
.,13,TRBJ2-1,TRBV2,.,TGTGCCAGCAGTGAAGGACAGGCTTATGAGCAGTTCTTC,CASSEGQAYEQFF
TRBD1,16,TRBJ1-6,TRBV7-2,.,TGTGCCAGCGGCTCCACCGGGACAGCCTATAATTCACCCCTCCACTTT,CASGSTGTAYNSPLHF